These 17 T cell receptor beta chains were sequenced from one sample in a study of T cells in women clearing cervical HPV infection. Some clones are missing from TCRdb's copy, which holds only in-frame ones; the method was immunoSEQ multiplex PCR. The sample table sets out more than 25,000 clones. The sequenced sample consisted of blood buffy coat. These receptor sequences come from a woman between 18 and 70 years old with a cervical HPV16 infection that either progressed to CIN3+ or cleared (not recorded which).

As regards this clone: The DNA ends 3 residues before the CDR3 does, and the rest of the CDR3 is filled in from the germline J gene. The chain carries TRBV5-6 and TRBJ2-1, with TRBD2 matching over 7 bases. Germline-derived CDR1 and CDR2 are SGHDT and YYEEEE. This CDR3 is built from 14 residues. V dropped 7 bases and J dropped 3; count of bases not matched to a gene: 7. The CDR3 reads CASPGRAGYNEQFF. The part of the CDR3 DNA that was read is TGTGCCAGCCCGGGGAGGGCGGGCTACAATGAG.

As for this clone: The read gets to within 3 residues of the CDR3 end, and the germline J gene fills in the rest. The rearrangement uses TRBV7-6 and TRBJ1-1; possible D gene TRBD1, 5 bases. Germline V CDR1 and CDR2: SGHVS, FNYEAQ. Trimming left V 3 bases short and J 5 bases short, with 13 bases between. The CDR3 has 14 residues. The covered CDR3 bases are TGTGCCAGCAGCTTGAGGGGAGTAGGTACTGAA. Protein sequence: CASSLRGVGTE. The full CDR3 protein reads CASSLRGVGTEAFF.

Points on this clone: The read stops 3 residues short of the end of the CDR3; the missing end is completed from the germline J gene. The chain combines TRBV6-1 with TRBJ2-3; 7 positions match TRBD2. CDR1 is MNHNS and CDR2 is SASEGT in the germline V gene. The CDR3 totals 15 residues. CDR3 protein: CASSEEGRGWETQYF. The CDR3 DNA, read in part, is TGTGCCAGCAGTGAAGAGGGGAGGGGTTGGGAGACG.

Worth noting for this clone: The missing CDR3 end, 3 residues past where the read stops, is filled in from the germline J gene. The chain recombines TRBV19 with TRBJ1-1; D gene unclear. V dropped 1 base and J dropped 1 base, with 13 bases sitting between them. The CDR3 is 16 amino acids. Germline V gene sequence: CDR1 LNHDA, CDR2 SQIVND (reference sequence). Partial CDR3 DNA: TGTGCCAGTAGTATAGGCGAGGGCAGGCCGAACACTGAA. It is translated as CASSIGEGRPNTE. The whole CDR3 region reads CASSIGEGRPNTEAFF.

In regard to this clone: Coverage ceases 3 residues before the CDR3 finishes, and the germline J gene fills in the end. V and J are TRBV2 and TRBJ1-2; D is uncertain. Germline CDR1 is SNHLY and CDR2 is FYNNEI. Trimming stripped 8 bases from V and 0 bases from J, with 10 bases between. The CDR3 sequence is 13 residues long. The sequenced CDR3 bases are TGTGCCAGCCGCGCAGGAGCTAACTATGGC. Translation gives CASRAGANYG. The full CDR3 protein is CASRAGANYGYTF. Filled out from reference TRBV2 and TRBJ1-2, the complete variable domain reads EPEVTQTPSHQVTQMGQEVILRCVPISNHLYFYWYRQILGQKVEFLVSFYNNEISEKSEIFDDQFSVERPDGSNFTLKIRSTKLEDSAMYFCASRAGANYGYTFGSGTRLTVV.

As concerns this clone: The DNA ends 3 residues before the CDR3 does, and the rest of the CDR3 is filled in from the germline J gene. This rearrangement joins TRBV5-1 to TRBJ2-1; TRBD1 agrees at 7 bases. Germline CDR1 and CDR2: SGHRS and YFSETQ. The CDR3 covers 16 residues. The V segment lost 0 bases and the J segment 1 base; nucleotides outside the gene matches: 4. The covered CDR3 bases are TGCGCCAGCAGCTTGGGTTACAGGGGATCCTACAATGAG. This translates into CASSLGYRGSYNE. The full CDR3 sequence reads CASSLGYRGSYNEQFF. The full variable domain, rest sourced from reference TRBV5-1 and TRBJ2-1, is KAGVTQTPRYLIKTRGQQVTLSCSPISGHRSVSWYQQTPGQGLQFLFEYFSETQRNKGNFPGRFSGRQFSNSRSEMNVSTLELGDSALYLCASSLGYRGSYNEQFFGPGTRLTVL.

For this clone: The read terminates 3 residues ahead of where the CDR3 ends, so the germline J gene completes it. The V call is TRBV19, the J call TRBJ2-5; 9 positions agree with TRBD1. From germline, CDR1 is LNHDA and CDR2 SQIVND (reference sequence). CDR3 size: 15 residues. After removal of 5 bases from V and 5 bases from J, the junction contained 9 bases not matched to a gene. The sequenced CDR3 bases are TGTGCCAGTAGTGCCCGGGACAGGGTTTCCGAGACC. It codes for CASSARDRVSET. The full-length CDR3 reads as CASSARDRVSETQYF.

Concerning this clone itself: The read ends 3 residues early relative to the CDR3; the germline J gene fills the gap. The J gene is TRBJ2-7, the V gene TRBV7-9, with D perhaps matching TRBD2 (5 bases). Trimming left V 0 bases short and J 5 bases short, with 8 bases between. In germline, CDR1 is SEHNR, CDR2 FQNEAQ (reference sequence). This CDR3 is 13 amino acids long. CDR3 DNA, as far as it was read: TGTGCCAGCAGCTTAGCGGACGGGGACGAG. This codes for CASSLADGDE. The complete CDR3 sequence is CASSLADGDEQYF.

Of note for this clone: The read ends 3 residues before the CDR3 terminus; that terminus is restored from the germline J gene. The rearrangement joins TRBV20-1 to TRBJ1-1, with unresolved D. The CDR3 extends over 16 amino acids. The V gene lost 4 bases and the J gene lost 3 bases, with 21 bases spanning the gap. The germline V gene has CDR1 DFQATT and CDR2 SNEGSKA (reference sequence). The sequenced CDR3 bases are TGCAGTGCTATTAATTGGTCGGTCAAGTCTGACACTGAA. It codes for CSAINWSVKSDTE. The full CDR3 reads CSAINWSVKSDTEAFF.

Comments on this clone: The sequenced fragment ends 3 residues before the CDR3 boundary, so the rest is inferred from the germline J gene. The chain links TRBV7-9 to TRBJ2-7; 7 bases are shared with TRBD2. The trim removed 10 bases at V and 5 bases at J, leaving 14 bases unmatched. This CDR3 region has 14 residues. CDR1 SEHNR and CDR2 FQNEAQ come from the germline V gene (reference sequence). Partial CDR3 DNA: TGTGCCATCACACCGGGGGGTTCTGTCCACGAG. It translates to CAITPGGSVHE. The complete CDR3 protein is CAITPGGSVHEQYF. Filled out from reference TRBV7-9 and TRBJ2-7, the complete variable domain reads DTGVSQNPRHKITKRGQNVTFRCDPISEHNRLYWYRQTLGQGPEFLTYFQNEAQLEKSRLLSDRFSAERPKGSFSTLEIQRTEQGDSAMYLCAITPGGSVHEQYFGPGTRLTVT.

Concerning this clone: The CDR3 end falls 3 residues outside the read, so it is completed with the germline J gene. V is TRBV6-1 and J is TRBJ2-1, with 7 bases lining up with TRBD1. J gave up 5 bases and V 1 base, and 5 bases lay outside the gene matches. The germline CDR1 and CDR2 sequences are MNHNS and SASEGT. This CDR3 is 15 amino acids long. CDR3 amino acids: CASSEGQGVHNEQFF. The CDR3 DNA, read in part, is TGTGCCAGCAGTGAAGGGCAGGGGGTCCACAATGAG.

Details on this clone: The CDR3 end is not reached by the read, which stops 3 residues before it; the germline J gene fills it in. The V gene is TRBV20-1, the J gene TRBJ2-7, with a weak D call TRBD1 (7 bases). CDR1 is DFQATT, CDR2 SNEGSKA, per germline (reference sequence). Trimming cost V 3 bases and J 0 bases, with 15 bases left between them. The CDR3 consists of 15 residues. This chain's CDR3 is CSASPQGGRSYEQYF. The sequenced CDR3 bases are TGCAGTGCTAGCCCCCAGGGGGGACGCTCCTACGAG.

As regards this clone: The read terminates 3 residues before the CDR3 end, so the remaining end is supplied by the germline J gene. This chain uses TRBV7-9 with TRBJ2-4; D unclear. The CDR3 is made up of 15 amino acids. Per the germline V gene, CDR1 is SEHNR and CDR2 is FQNEAQ (reference sequence). Partial CDR3 DNA: TGTGCCAGCAGCATTGGAAGGGTACAGTTCTATGGT. Amino acid sequence: CASSIGRVQFYG. The CDR3, in full, reads CASSIGRVQFYGQYF. Using reference TRBV7-9 and TRBJ2-4 for the parts outside the CDR3, the full variable domain is DTGVSQNPRHKITKRGQNVTFRCDPISEHNRLYWYRQTLGQGPEFLTYFQNEAQLEKSRLLSDRFSAERPKGSFSTLEIQRTEQGDSAMYLCASSIGRVQFYGQYFGAGTRLSVL.

About this clone itself: The DNA ends 3 residues before the CDR3 does, and the rest of the CDR3 is filled in from the germline J gene. V usage is TRBV10-3 and J usage is TRBJ2-7; D unclear. CDR3 length: 11 residues. Trimming removed 6 bases at V and 0 bases at J, with 3 bases between. Germline CDR1 is ENHRY and CDR2 is SYGVKD. The sequenced part of the CDR3 DNA is TGTGCCATCAGCGGCTCCTACGAG. It yields the protein CAISGSYE. The whole CDR3 sequence reads CAISGSYEQYF.

About this clone itself: The read finishes 3 residues shy of the CDR3 end, and the germline J gene is used to complete it. The chain links TRBV4-2 to TRBJ2-2; D uncertain. The germline CDR1 and CDR2 sequences are LGHNA and YNFKEQ. The CDR3 spans 15 residues. Trimming stripped 0 bases from V and 2 bases from J, with 7 bases between. The sequenced CDR3 bases are TGTGCCAGCAGCCAAGATCTGGGCAACACCGGGGAG. The encoded protein is CASSQDLGNTGE. The entire CDR3 protein reads CASSQDLGNTGELFF.

On this clone: The missing CDR3 end, 3 residues past where the read stops, is filled in from the germline J gene. This chain connects TRBV2 to TRBJ1-6; weak D call: TRBD1 (5 bases). V lost 3 bases, J lost 10 bases, and 7 bases lay in between. Looked up from germline, CDR1 is SNHLY and CDR2 is FYNNEI. The CDR3 has 12 residues. CDR3 sequence: CASSEGGSPLHF. Partial CDR3 DNA: TGTGCCAGCAGTGAGGGGGGGTCACCC. Full variable domain (missing parts from reference TRBV2 and TRBJ1-6): EPEVTQTPSHQVTQMGQEVILRCVPISNHLYFYWYRQILGQKVEFLVSFYNNEISEKSEIFDDQFSVERPDGSNFTLKIRSTKLEDSAMYFCASSEGGSPLHFGNGTRLTVT.

Of note for this clone: Read sequence stops 3 residues before the CDR3 end, and the germline J gene provides the missing end. V and J are TRBV19 and TRBJ2-2, with 10 bases aligning to TRBD1. CDR3 length: 14 residues. The germline V gene encodes CDR1 LNHDA and CDR2 SQIVND (reference sequence). V lost 7 bases to trimming and J lost 4 bases; unmatched junction nucleotides: 3. The CDR3 region is CASMGQGSTGELFF. CDR3 bases read: TGTGCCAGTATGGGACAGGGGAGCACCGGGGAG.